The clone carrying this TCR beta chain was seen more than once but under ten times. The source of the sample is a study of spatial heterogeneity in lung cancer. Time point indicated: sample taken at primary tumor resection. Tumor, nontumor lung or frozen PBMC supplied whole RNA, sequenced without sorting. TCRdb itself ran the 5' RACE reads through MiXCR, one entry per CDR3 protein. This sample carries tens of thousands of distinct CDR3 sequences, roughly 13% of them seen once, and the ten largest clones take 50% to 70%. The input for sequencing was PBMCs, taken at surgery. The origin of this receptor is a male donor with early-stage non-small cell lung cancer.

The CDR3 here is CASSQLSRPDYEQYF. CDR3 in DNA: TGCGCCAGCAGCCAATTGTCGAGACCCGACTACGAGCAGTACTTC. V is TRBV4-1 and J is TRBJ2-7; D is uncertain. Germline loops: CDR1 MGHRA, CDR2 YSYEKL. Trimming took 2 bases from V and 3 from J, leaving 14 bases between them. The CDR3 is made up of 15 amino acids.